These T cell receptor beta chains were read from a single sample in a study of cytomegalovirus exposure and HLA in healthy donors. Sequencing was performed with immunoSEQ multiplex PCR; in TCRdb, only in-frame clones are kept and a portion is missing. The repertoire holds around 61,000 clones, with more than 70% as singletons. The sequencing input was PBMCs. Source of these receptors: a man aged 25 to 40 in good health and CMV-seropositive. CDR3s include the opening cysteine and the closing phenylalanine or tryptophan.

CDR3,V,J
CASTVTGPNQPQHF,TRBV7-9,TRBJ1-5
CASSLEGQTDYGYTF,TRBV11-2,TRBJ1-2
CASSLADSYEQYF,TRBV7-9,TRBJ2-7
CASSPTQGANTEAFF,TRBV18,TRBJ1-1
CASSRDRTNTGELFF,TRBV2,TRBJ2-2
CASRADRGDTEAFF,TRBV5-4,TRBJ1-1
CASSRGGQGANNEQFF,TRBV5-1,TRBJ2-1
CASSEGVQETQYF,TRBV18,TRBJ2-5
CASGDSLNTEAFF,TRBV6-5,TRBJ1-1
CASSTSDRVWGYTF,TRBV28,TRBJ1-2
CASGARWYEQYF,TRBV27,TRBJ2-7
CASSSGTGGAGYTF,TRBV13,TRBJ1-2
CASSALRSGELFF,TRBV2,TRBJ2-2
CASSQETRTSGSNEQFF,TRBV4-2,TRBJ2-1
CASSFRTGSTEAFF,TRBV7-3,TRBJ1-1
CASSFDRDQPQHF,TRBV7-9,TRBJ1-5
CASRLSGSSYEQYF,TRBV28,TRBJ2-7
CASSVGGSGSPLHF,TRBV9,TRBJ1-6
CASSQGLAGTGELFF,TRBV14,TRBJ2-2
CASSLIGANTGELFF,TRBV28,TRBJ2-2
CASSEPTGTYGYTF,TRBV25-1,TRBJ1-2
CASSEWGAFF,TRBV6-5,TRBJ1-1
CASSPPNGGANTGELFF,TRBV18,TRBJ2-2
CASSSYIGRTYEQYF,TRBV7-2,TRBJ2-7
CSSSTRGYEQYF,TRBV7-9,TRBJ2-7
CASSLAGGPADTQYF,TRBV5-1,TRBJ2-3
CAWSAGWTYEQYF,TRBV30,TRBJ2-7
CASSQGGGGYGYTF,TRBV6-1,TRBJ1-2
CASSPIDPTGETQYF,TRBV18,TRBJ2-5
CASSRTGGGEKLFF,TRBV2,TRBJ1-4
CASSIWARAEAFF,TRBV19,TRBJ1-1
CASSPGGLSSYEQYF,TRBV28,TRBJ2-7
CASSLARGWTEAFF,TRBV11-1,TRBJ1-1
CASSSTGSHSYEQYF,TRBV6-5,TRBJ2-7
CASSLRGYEQYF,TRBV7-9,TRBJ2-7
CAWNAGTYEQYF,TRBV30,TRBJ2-7
CASSLEQGATEAFF,TRBV5-1,TRBJ1-1
CASSFPWGATGELFF,TRBV19,TRBJ2-2
CASSVATPTSGRANTGELFF,TRBV9,TRBJ2-2
CASDPRGAGLNTGELFF,TRBV4-2,TRBJ2-2
CASSLYLAGANSYEQYF,TRBV28,TRBJ2-7
CASSLGGAGEQYF,TRBV11-3,TRBJ2-7
CASSGLRGTEAFF,TRBV6-5,TRBJ1-1
CASSLNGGFTGELFF,TRBV7-3,TRBJ2-2
CASSLLAGADTQYF,TRBV7-2,TRBJ2-3
CASSWTSGSSETQYF,TRBV7-6,TRBJ2-5
CAWSLAGLLKNEQFF,TRBV30,TRBJ2-1
CASSPQGSLNYEQYF,TRBV7-2,TRBJ2-7